The clone carrying this TCR beta chain was found many times. The antigen is unknown. These data come from a study of CD8 T cells in ankylosing spondylitis. Findings and caveats of the study: Disease-linked clones reportedly concentrated significantly in matched ankylosing spondylitis synovial fluid. A TCR beta motif of eight or nine highly homologous variants seemed to mark ankylosing spondylitis blood.

A quantitative 5'-RACE method, one with molecular barcodes, was used to make TCR beta libraries. One entry per CDR3 protein results from TCRdb running MiXCR on the 5' RACE reads. Of hundreds of thousands of distinct CDR3 sequences in the sample, about a quarter were seen once. Germline V lookup: CDR1 SQVTM, CDR2 ANQGSEA. The CDR3 is 11 amino acids. Trimming removed 3 bases from V and 5 bases from J, with 7 bases in between. The sequence derives from a male donor with ankylosing spondylitis or in good health (not recorded which). Sequencing input: blood, either unsorted or a sorted T cell fraction (not recorded which). V usage is TRBV29-1 and J usage is TRBJ2-5; D is perhaps TRBD1 or TRBD2 (5 bases each). The CDR3 protein is CSVEGVETQYF. Written as DNA, the CDR3 is TGCAGCGTTGAGGGGGTCGAGACCCAGTACTTC.